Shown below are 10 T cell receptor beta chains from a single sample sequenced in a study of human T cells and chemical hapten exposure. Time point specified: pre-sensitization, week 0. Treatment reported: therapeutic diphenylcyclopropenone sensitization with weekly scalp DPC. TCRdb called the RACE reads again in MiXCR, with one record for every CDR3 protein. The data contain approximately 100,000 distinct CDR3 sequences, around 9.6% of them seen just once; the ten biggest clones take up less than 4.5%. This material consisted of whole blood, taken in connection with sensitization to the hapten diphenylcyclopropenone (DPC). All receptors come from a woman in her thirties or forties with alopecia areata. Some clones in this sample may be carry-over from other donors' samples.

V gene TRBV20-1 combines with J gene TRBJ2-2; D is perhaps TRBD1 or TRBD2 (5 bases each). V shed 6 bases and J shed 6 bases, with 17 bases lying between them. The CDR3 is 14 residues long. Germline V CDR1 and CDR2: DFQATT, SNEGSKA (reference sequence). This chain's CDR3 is CSAPALGRAGELFF. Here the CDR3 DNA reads TGCAGTGCCCCGGCGTTGGGGCGGGCCGGGGAGCTGTTTTTT.

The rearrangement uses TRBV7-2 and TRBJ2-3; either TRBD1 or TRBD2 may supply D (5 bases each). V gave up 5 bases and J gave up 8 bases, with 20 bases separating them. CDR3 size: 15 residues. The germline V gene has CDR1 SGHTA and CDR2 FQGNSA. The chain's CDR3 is CASSPGTPPRGTQYF. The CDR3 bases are TGTGCCAGCAGCCCCGGGACCCCACCCCGCGGTACGCAGTATTTT.

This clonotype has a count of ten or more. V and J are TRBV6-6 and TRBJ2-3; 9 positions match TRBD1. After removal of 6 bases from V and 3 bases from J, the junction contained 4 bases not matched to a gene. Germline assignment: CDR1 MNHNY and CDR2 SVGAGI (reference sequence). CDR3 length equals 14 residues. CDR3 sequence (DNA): TGTGCCAGCAGCGGACAGGGGCTTACAGATACGCAGTATTTT. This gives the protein CASSGQGLTDTQYF.

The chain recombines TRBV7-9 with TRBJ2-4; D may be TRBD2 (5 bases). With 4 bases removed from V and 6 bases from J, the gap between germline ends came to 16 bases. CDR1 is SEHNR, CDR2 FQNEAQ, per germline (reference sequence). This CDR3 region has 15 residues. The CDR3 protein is CASSSAGVTLNIQYF. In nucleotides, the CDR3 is TGTGCCAGCAGCTCCGCCGGGGTAACCCTAAACATTCAGTACTTC.

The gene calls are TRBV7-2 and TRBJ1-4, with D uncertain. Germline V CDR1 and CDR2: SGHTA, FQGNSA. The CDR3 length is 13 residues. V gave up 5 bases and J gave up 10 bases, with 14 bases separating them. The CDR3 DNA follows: TGTGCCAGCAGCGCTGGGGAGGGAAGAAAACTGTTTTTT. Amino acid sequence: CASSAGEGRKLFF.

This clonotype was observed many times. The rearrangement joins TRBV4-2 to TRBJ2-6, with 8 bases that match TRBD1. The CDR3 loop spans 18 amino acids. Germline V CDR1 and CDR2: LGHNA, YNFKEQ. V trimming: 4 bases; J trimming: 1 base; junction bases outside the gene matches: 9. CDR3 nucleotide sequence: TGTGCCAGCAGCCGATCCGGACAGGGTGGGTCTGGGGCCAACGTCCTGACTTTC. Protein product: CASSRSGQGGSGANVLTF.

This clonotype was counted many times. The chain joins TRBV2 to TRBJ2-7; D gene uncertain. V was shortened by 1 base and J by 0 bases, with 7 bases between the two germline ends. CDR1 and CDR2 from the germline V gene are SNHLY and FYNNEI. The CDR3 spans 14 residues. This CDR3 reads CASSEGSYSYEQYF. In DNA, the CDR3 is TGTGCCAGCAGTGAAGGGTCATACTCCTACGAGCAGTACTTC.

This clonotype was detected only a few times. The CDR3 DNA follows: TGTGCCAGCAGGACTAGCGGGGCCCACGAGCAGTACTTC. The encoded protein is CASRTSGAHEQYF. The genes are TRBV6-2 or TRBV6-3 and TRBJ2-7; 11 positions agree with TRBD2. The ends lost 6 bases at V and 5 bases at J; junction bases unmatched: 3. CDR3 length equals 13 residues. CDR1 MNHEY and CDR2 SVGEGT come from the germline V gene.

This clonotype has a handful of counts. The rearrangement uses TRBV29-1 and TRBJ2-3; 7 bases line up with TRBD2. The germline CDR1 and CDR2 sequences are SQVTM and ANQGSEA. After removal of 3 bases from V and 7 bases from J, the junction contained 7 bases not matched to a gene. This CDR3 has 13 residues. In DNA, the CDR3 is TGCAGCGTTGATGCTGGGGGACTACATACGCAGTATTTT. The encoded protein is CSVDAGGLHTQYF.

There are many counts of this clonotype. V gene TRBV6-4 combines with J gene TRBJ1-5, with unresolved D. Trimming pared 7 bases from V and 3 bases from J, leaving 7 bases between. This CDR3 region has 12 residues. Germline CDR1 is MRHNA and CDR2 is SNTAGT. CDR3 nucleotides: TGTGCCAGCAAACATGACAATCAGCCCCAGCATTTT. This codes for CASKHDNQPQHF.